This is a list of T cell receptor beta chains from one sample in a study of OX40 agonist ivuxolimab in advanced cancers. This table comes from immunoSEQ multiplex PCR, and its TCRdb copy is limited to in-frame clones, with some not included. The sample records about 79,000 clones, 90% being singletons. Sample: CD4+ or CD8+ T cells sorted from blood, taken in a trial of the OX40 agonist ivuxolimab. The receptors were sampled from an adult with an advanced solid tumor such as melanoma, head and neck, liver or kidney cancer. Each CDR3 is given with its conserved first and last residue. A D gene is named only where the DNA matches it firmly. For some rows the clone size is stated as once, few or many, or as a class when expanded; others skip it.

TRBV28	TRBJ2-5	NA	NA	TGTGCAAGCGGGCAGGGAGAAGGGACCCAGTACTTC	CASGQGEGTQYF
TRBV10-1	TRBJ2-5	NA	NA	TGCGCCAGCAGTGAGTCTGCGGACAGAAAAGAGACCCAGTACTTC	CASSESADRKETQYF
TRBV4-1	TRBJ1-4	TRBD1	NA	TGCGCCAGCAGCCAAGTAGGGACAGGGCAAGAAAAACTGTTTTTT	CASSQVGTGQEKLFF
TRBV19	TRBJ1-2	NA	NA	TGTGCCAGTAGTATACGGGCAGACCTCTATGGCTACACCTTC	CASSIRADLYGYTF
TRBV6-6	TRBJ1-1	TRBD1	NA	TGTGCCAGCAGTCCGACAGGGCCCACTGAAGCTTTCTTT	CASSPTGPTEAFF
TRBV21-1	TRBJ1-1	NA	NA	TGTTATTCGATAGGGGTTGGATTTGCTGAAGCTTTCTTT	CYSIGVGFAEAFF
TRBV7-9	TRBJ2-3	NA	NA	TGTGCCAGCACCAACACAGATACGCAGTATTTT	CASTNTDTQYF
TRBV10-3	TRBJ2-2	TRBD1	once	TGTGCCACCCAGCCGGGACAGGGGGCGACCGGGGAGCTGTTTTTT	CATQPGQGATGELFF
TRBV28	TRBJ2-5	TRBD2	NA	TGTGCCAGCAGTCCAGGTCGGGGGGGGACCCAGTACTTC	CASSPGRGGTQYF
TRBV4-1	TRBJ1-4	NA	NA	TGCGCCAGCAGCCCTAGTGGGCAGTTGGCTTGGACTAATGAAAAACTGTTTTTT	CASSPSGQLAWTNEKLFF
TRBV28	TRBJ1-6	TRBD1	NA	TGTGCCAGCAGGGAACAGGGGTACTATAATTCACCCCTCCACTTT	CASREQGYYNSPLHF
TRBV6-1	TRBJ2-5	TRBD1	NA	TGTGCCAGCAGTCGGACAGGGAACAGAGAGACCCAGTACTTC	CASSRTGNRETQYF
TRBV2	TRBJ2-2	TRBD1	NA	TGTGCCAGCAGTGAACAGGGACAGGGATCCACCGGGGAGCTGTTTTTT	CASSEQGQGSTGELFF
TRBV7-2	TRBJ1-5	NA	NA	TGTGCCAGCAGCTTAGATTATATGCATCTAAATCAGCCCCAGCATTTT	CASSLDYMHLNQPQHF
TRBV5-8	TRBJ1-5	TRBD1	NA	TGTGCCAGCAGCTTCTATCTGGGACAGAGCAATCAGCCCCAGCATTTT	CASSFYLGQSNQPQHF
TRBV12-1	TRBJ1-5	NA	NA	TGTGCCAGCAGCATCCAGACAGGGGGCGATCAGCCCCAGCATTTT	CASSIQTGGDQPQHF
TRBV13	TRBJ2-2	TRBD2	NA	TGTGCCAGCAGCCCACGGACTAGAAGATCCACCGGGGAGCTGTTTTTT	CASSPRTRRSTGELFF
TRBV30	TRBJ1-5	TRBD1	NA	TGTGCCTGGAGTGTAGACCGGACAGGGGGCTTGGGCAATCAGCCCCAGCATTTT	CAWSVDRTGGLGNQPQHF
TRBV30	TRBJ2-7	TRBD1	NA	TGTGCCTTAGACAGGGGTTCCTACGAGCAGTACTTC	CALDRGSYEQYF
TRBV19	TRBJ2-7	TRBD1	NA	TGTGCCAGTAGTGTCGGGACAGGGGTCCCCGAGCAGTACTTC	CASSVGTGVPEQYF
TRBV27	TRBJ2-7	NA	NA	TGTGCCAGCAGTTTGGTGGGCCCCTACGAGCAGTACTTC	CASSLVGPYEQYF
TRBV2	TRBJ1-4	NA	NA	TGTGCCAGCAGTGAAAATAGGGGTGAAGAAAAACTGTTTTTT	CASSENRGEEKLFF
TRBV4-1	TRBJ1-6	TRBD1	NA	TGCGCCAGCAGCCTCCCGGGACAGGGTGGGAATTCACCCCTCCACTTT	CASSLPGQGGNSPLHF
TRBV7-9	TRBJ1-1	TRBD1	once	TGTGCCAGCAGCCCAAAGGGACAGGGTCCCACCGCGAGGACTGAAGCTTTCTTT	CASSPKGQGPTARTEAFF
TRBV6-5	TRBJ2-3	TRBD2	NA	TGTGCCAGCAGTCGATCGACCGGACTAGCAAATACGCAGTATTTT	CASSRSTGLANTQYF
TRBV27	TRBJ1-2	NA	NA	TGTGCCAGCAGTCGGATCCCTAACTATGGCTACACCTTC	CASSRIPNYGYTF
TRBV6-1	TRBJ1-5	NA	NA	TGTGCCAGCACTGGGGGTCGGGGTGGCAATCAGCCCCAGCATTTT	CASTGGRGGNQPQHF
TRBV28	TRBJ1-2	TRBD1	few	TGTGCCAGCCGATATAGGTTGAGGGGGCGTAACTATGGCTACACCTTC	CASRYRLRGRNYGYTF
TRBV27	TRBJ2-2	TRBD1	NA	TGTGCCAGCGTCAGGACAGGGGGCGCGAGCGGGGAGCTGTTTTTT	CASVRTGGASGELFF
TRBV5-4	TRBJ2-1	NA	NA	TGTGCCAGCAGCGGGGGCGGGGGTCCTCAATCCTACAATGAGCAGTTCTTC	CASSGGGGPQSYNEQFF
TRBV10-3	TRBJ2-1	TRBD2	once	TGTGCCACCAGGGGGACTAGCGGGGGTTCCTCCTACAATGAGCAGTTCTTC	CATRGTSGGSSYNEQFF
TRBV5-1	TRBJ2-1	NA	NA	TGCGCCAGCAGCTTGGAAGCTGTCTACAATGAGCAGTTCTTC	CASSLEAVYNEQFF
TRBV7-9	TRBJ1-1	TRBD1	NA	TGTGCCAGCAGCGCCCCGGACAGGGTTCGGACTGAAGCTTTCTTT	CASSAPDRVRTEAFF
TRBV23-1	TRBJ1-2	TRBD1	NA	TGCGCCAGCAGGACAGGGATATATGGCTACACCTTC	CASRTGIYGYTF
TRBV30	TRBJ2-1	TRBD2	NA	TGTGCCTGGATCTCCGGGACTAGCGGGTTGTCTTCCTACAATGAGCAGTTCTTC	CAWISGTSGLSSYNEQFF
TRBV7-9	TRBJ1-1	NA	NA	TGTGCCAGCAGCCAACAAGAGAACACTGAAGCTTTCTTT	CASSQQENTEAFF
TRBV5-1	TRBJ2-1	TRBD2	NA	TGCGCCAGCAGCCCCGGGTCTAGCGGGGGAAGTCGCAATGAGCAGTTCTTC	CASSPGSSGGSRNEQFF
TRBV6-1	TRBJ1-1	TRBD1	NA	TGTGCCAGCAGTGGGGCCGGGACAGGGAACACTGAAGCTTTCTTT	CASSGAGTGNTEAFF
TRBV30	TRBJ2-3	TRBD2	NA	TGTGCCTGGAGTGTAGCGGGGGGTACCTCAGATACGCAGTATTTT	CAWSVAGGTSDTQYF
TRBV10-3	TRBJ2-2	TRBD1	NA	TGTGCCACCGGACAGGGAATGAACACCGGGGAGCTGTTTTTT	CATGQGMNTGELFF
TRBV5-6	TRBJ2-3	TRBD2	NA	TGTGCCAGCAGCTTGCCCGGACTAGCAGCTACAGATACGCAGTATTTT	CASSLPGLAATDTQYF
TRBV6-5	TRBJ2-1	NA	NA	TGTGCCAGCAGTTGGGGGTGGGCCTACAATGAGCAGTTCTTC	CASSWGWAYNEQFF
TRBV5-1	TRBJ1-3	NA	NA	TGCGCCAGCGCAGACTCTGGAAACACCATATATTTT	CASADSGNTIYF
TRBV7-8	TRBJ2-7	NA	NA	TGTGCCAGCAGCTTAGCGGCAGGGACCTACGAGCAGTACTTC	CASSLAAGTYEQYF
TRBV7-2	TRBJ1-1	NA	NA	TGTGCCAGCAGCTGGGACGGGACAAGTATGAACACTGAAGCTTTCTTT	CASSWDGTSMNTEAFF
TRBV5-1	TRBJ2-2	NA	NA	TGCGCCAGCACCCTTTGGGGGGTCACGAACACCGGGGAGCTGTTTTTT	CASTLWGVTNTGELFF
TRBV5-1	TRBJ1-2	NA	NA	TGCGCCAGCAGCTTGGCCGCCAGGACAAACCTCTATGGCTACACCTTC	CASSLAARTNLYGYTF
TRBV5-1	TRBJ2-3	NA	NA	TGCGCCAGCAGCCAGGGATATTTCACAGATACGCAGTATTTT	CASSQGYFTDTQYF